Here is one TCR beta chain with its context. The CDR3 consists of 14 residues. Germline loops: CDR1 MNHEY, CDR2 SVGAGI. The trim removed 4 bases at V and 6 bases at J, leaving 7 bases unmatched. Data came from immunoSEQ multiplex PCR; TCRdb stores just in-frame clones and leaves some out. The sample records about 66,000 clones, about 90% being singletons. The sample comes from a study of technical replicates of blood from a handful of donors. The source is a human donor in good health. Sequenced input: T cells isolated from PBMCs. The chain uses TRBV6-5 and TRBJ1-2; 8 bases line up with TRBD1. The CDR3, as DNA: TGTGCCAGCAGTTCCCGGACAGGGCTCCATGGCTACACCTTC. Protein sequence: CASSSRTGLHGYTF.